This passage covers 29 T cell receptor beta chains from one sample sequenced in a study of sequential checkpoint blockade in melanoma. Sequencing was performed with immunoSEQ multiplex PCR; in TCRdb, only in-frame clones are kept and a portion is missing. Among approximately 20,000 clones listed, around 67% were seen once. As for treatment: randomized to nivolumab then ipilimumab (arm A) or the reverse (arm B). The sample in question was CD8+ T cells sorted from blood (inferred from file names), obtained from a patient given nivolumab and ipilimumab in sequence. These receptors all come from a human donor with melanoma.

This chain links TRBV13 with TRBJ2-7; D might be TRBD2 (6 bases). Between the trimmed V and J ends, which lost 4 bases and 3 bases, there was a span of 16 bases. The CDR3 totals 15 residues. Germline values: CDR1 PRHDT, CDR2 FYEKMQ (reference sequence). The CDR3 DNA is TGTGCCAGCAGCTGGGGGATCGCGGGGTACTACGAGCAGTACTTC. This translates into CASSWGIAGYYEQYF.

The chain has TRBV10-1 and TRBJ1-1, with D unresolved. Trimming removed 2 bases at V and 7 bases at J, with 11 bases between. CDR3 length: 13 residues. CDR1 is WNHNN, CDR2 SYGVQD, per germline (reference sequence). The CDR3 reads CASSEPNSYEAFF. CDR3 DNA: TGCGCCAGCAGTGAGCCTAACAGTTATGAAGCTTTCTTT.

The rearrangement links TRBV15 to TRBJ1-5, with D maybe TRBD1 (5 bases). The CDR3 spans 16 residues. Trimming shortened V by 1 base and J by 3 bases, and 13 bases separated the two germline ends. The V gene's germline CDR1 is LNHNV and CDR2 YYDKDF (reference sequence). The CDR3 sequence is CATSRAGVWYNQPQHF. The DNA for the CDR3 is TGTGCCACCAGCAGAGCGGGGGTCTGGTACAATCAGCCCCAGCATTTT.

The chain employs TRBV27 and TRBJ2-7, with 7 bases fitting TRBD2. Germline trimming cut 5 bases from V and 5 bases from J; bases unmatched to any gene: 12. CDR3 length: 15 amino acids. The germline CDR1 and CDR2 sequences are MNHEY and SMNVEV (reference sequence). The CDR3 spells CASSPVGGRSHEQYF. CDR3 DNA: TGTGCCAGCAGTCCGGTCGGCGGGAGAAGCCACGAGCAGTACTTC.

The chain couples TRBV19 to TRBJ2-1, with TRBD2 identical over 13 bases. V shed 4 bases and J 8 bases; nucleotides not matched to a gene: 5. This CDR3 spans 15 amino acids. Germline CDR1 is LNHDA and CDR2 is SQIVND (reference sequence). CDR3 protein: CASSRLAGGVDEQFF. CDR3 sequence (DNA): TGTGCCAGTAGTAGACTAGCGGGAGGAGTCGATGAGCAGTTCTTC. Together with reference TRBV19 and TRBJ2-1, the CDR3 gives the full variable domain: DGGITQSPKYLFRKEGQNVTLSCEQNLNHDAMYWYRQDPGQGLRLIYYSQIVNDFQKGDIAEGYSVSREKKESFPLTVTSAQKNPTAFYLCASSRLAGGVDEQFFGPGTRLTVL.

This clone is labeled large. Within the sample, other DNA sequences also encode this same CDR3. The gene calls are TRBV6-5 and TRBJ2-7; 8 bases are a match to TRBD1. The CDR3 totals 16 residues. Germline CDR1 reads MNHEY; CDR2 reads SVGAGI. Germline trimming cut 0 bases from V and 1 base from J; bases unmatched to any gene: 5. The CDR3 spells CASSYSGTGLSYEQYF. DNA for the CDR3: TGTGCCAGCAGTTACTCAGGGACAGGTTTATCCTACGAGCAGTACTTC.

The chain joins TRBV18 to TRBJ2-7; D is unclear. Germline values: CDR1 KGHSH, CDR2 LQKENI. This CDR3 contains 13 residues. The V and J ends lost 3 bases and 4 bases respectively, with 10 bases between them. The CDR3 reads CASSPDTVYEQYF. The CDR3 bases are TGTGCCAGCTCACCCGACACGGTTTACGAGCAGTACTTC.

Concerning this clone itself: The same CDR3 can be traced to other DNA sequences in this sample. This chain joins TRBV5-4 and TRBJ2-1; D may be TRBD1 (6 bases). Trimming took off 1 base at V and 6 bases at J, with 8 bases between the two ends. The CDR3 is made up of 13 amino acids. Germline CDR1 and CDR2: SGHNT and YYREEE (reference sequence). The CDR3 loop reads CASSLRGGNEQFF. The CDR3 DNA is TGTGCCAGCAGCTTGCGAGGGGGCAATGAGCAGTTCTTC.

This clone appeared once. V is TRBV7-9 and J is TRBJ1-1; 7 nucleotides match TRBD1. The CDR3 runs to 16 residues. V trimming: 4 bases; J trimming: 1 base; junction bases outside the gene matches: 9. Germline V lookup: CDR1 SEHNR, CDR2 FQNEAQ (reference sequence). As DNA, the CDR3 is TGTGCCAGCAGCTCATTCAGGGGGGAATGGAACACTGAAGCTTTCTTT. Translating gives CASSSFRGEWNTEAFF.

This chain links TRBV7-6 with TRBJ2-7, with D maybe TRBD2 (7 bases). Per germline, CDR1 SGHVS and CDR2 FNYEAQ. The CDR3 is 15 amino acids. Trimming removed 6 bases at V and 3 bases at J, with 18 bases between. CDR3: CASSGAGAFYYEQYF. CDR3 DNA sequence: TGTGCCAGCAGTGGTGCGGGGGCCTTCTACTACGAGCAGTACTTC.

The chain carries TRBV7-6 and TRBJ2-1; 9 bases agree with TRBD2. Germline V gene lookup returns CDR1 SGHVS and CDR2 FNYEAQ. This CDR3 is built from 16 residues. V dropped 1 base and J dropped 2; count of bases not matched to a gene: 3. CDR3 sequence: CASSLGASGAYNEQFF. CDR3 DNA: TGTGCCAGCAGCTTAGGAGCTAGCGGGGCCTACAATGAGCAGTTCTTC.

This chain connects TRBV5-8 to TRBJ1-1, with 7 bases lining up with TRBD1. The CDR3 consists of 13 residues. The germline V gene encodes CDR1 SGHTS and CDR2 YDEGEE. Germline trimming cut 4 bases from V and 1 base from J; bases unmatched to any gene: 1. CDR3 sequence: CASSRTGNTEAFF. The DNA for the CDR3 is TGTGCCAGCAGCCGGACAGGGAACACTGAAGCTTTCTTT.

The chain recombines TRBV7-2 with TRBJ2-1, with TRBD2 matching over 8 bases. Germline V gene sequence: CDR1 SGHTA, CDR2 FQGNSA. The CDR3 consists of 16 residues. Trimming at V came to 2 bases and at J to 7 bases, leaving 10 bases not matched to a gene. CDR3 protein: CASSLLTGGPWNEQFF. The CDR3 coding sequence is TGTGCCAGCAGCTTATTAACGGGAGGGCCTTGGAATGAGCAGTTCTTC.

The sample holds a few counts of this clone. The gene calls are TRBV27 and TRBJ2-3; 12 nucleotides line up with TRBD2. The CDR3 is 16 residues long. Germline CDR1 reads MNHEY; CDR2 reads SMNVEV (reference sequence). Germline trimming cut 7 bases from V and 5 bases from J; bases unmatched to any gene: 10. The CDR3 DNA follows: TGTGCCAGCAAACGGACTAGCGGGAATGAGGTAGATACGCAGTATTTT. Amino acid sequence: CASKRTSGNEVDTQYF.

The V gene is TRBV9, the J gene TRBJ2-5, with TRBD2 identical over 12 bases. The DNA end lines up better with TRBJ2-7; the J call may be wrong. Looked up from germline, CDR1 is SGDLS and CDR2 is YYNGEE. The CDR3 is made up of 16 amino acids. The CDR3 here is CAPAVVLAGGSYEQYF. The CDR3 nucleotides are TGTGCCCCAGCGGTGGTACTAGCGGGAGGTTCCTACGAGCAGTACTTC.

The chain uses TRBV6-5 and TRBJ1-1, with 8 bases fitting TRBD1. Trimming removed 10 bases from V and 1 base from J; junction bases left unmatched: 5. Germline CDR1 and CDR2: MNHEY and SVGAGI. CDR3 size: 13 residues. CDR3 region: CATATGENTEAFF. The CDR3 DNA reads TGTGCCACCGCGACAGGGGAGAACACTGAAGCTTTCTTT.

The chain's CDR3 is CASSLGYWEDTEAFF. CDR3 sequence (DNA): TGTGCCAGCAGCTTAGGATACTGGGAGGACACTGAAGCTTTCTTT. The J gene is TRBJ1-1, the V gene TRBV11-2; D gene ambiguous. This CDR3 has 15 residues. CDR1 and CDR2 (germline): SGHAT, FQNNGV. The V gene lost 1 base and the J gene lost 3 bases, with 12 bases spanning the gap.

This clone was seen only once. The V and J genes are TRBV7-9 and TRBJ1-1; maybe TRBD1 (6 bases). Between the trimmed V and J ends, which lost 1 base and 0 bases, there was a span of 15 bases. CDR1 and CDR2 (germline): SEHNR, FQNEAQ (reference sequence). The CDR3 runs 17 residues. The CDR3 DNA sequence: TGTGCCAGCAGCTTAGTATCAGGGACAACCATGAACACTGAAGCTTTCTTT. Its translation: CASSLVSGTTMNTEAFF.

The chain is built from TRBV27 and TRBJ2-1; D gene ambiguous. The CDR3 totals 15 residues. Looked up from germline, CDR1 is MNHEY and CDR2 is SMNVEV (reference sequence). V dropped 6 bases and J dropped 0 bases, with 12 bases sitting between them. The CDR3 sequence: CASSIPYGSYNEQFF. The DNA of the CDR3 is TGTGCCAGCAGCATCCCCTATGGCTCCTACAATGAGCAGTTCTTC.

This chain connects TRBV5-1 to TRBJ2-1; 9 positions match TRBD2. V trimming: 4 bases; J trimming: 3 bases; junction bases outside the gene matches: 2. The CDR3 is 14 residues long. The germline V gene has CDR1 SGHRS and CDR2 YFSETQ. The CDR3 DNA reads as TGCGCCAGCAGCCTTAGCGGGGGCTACAATGAGCAGTTCTTC. Translating gives CASSLSGGYNEQFF.

This rearrangement joins TRBV27 to TRBJ2-1; possible D gene TRBD2, 5 bases. The germline V gene has CDR1 MNHEY and CDR2 SMNVEV (reference sequence). This CDR3 spans 13 amino acids. V was pared by 3 bases and J by 6 bases, with 9 bases between. Here the CDR3 reads CASSLVRGNEQFF. As DNA, the CDR3 is TGTGCCAGCAGTTTGGTTCGGGGCAATGAGCAGTTCTTC.

A note on this clone: One junction end disagrees with the germline gene, perhaps due to a read error. The sample has other DNA sequences that encode this CDR3 too. This chain uses TRBV18 with TRBJ1-2; 8 bases match TRBD1. Germline CDR1 KGHSH, CDR2 LQKENI. The CDR3 has 15 residues. The CDR3 loop reads CASSPRDRSHYGYTF. The CDR3 DNA follows: TGTGCCAGCTCCCCTAGGGACAGGTCTCACTATGGCTACACATTC.

In nucleotides, the CDR3 is TGTGCCAGCAGCACCCGGACAGGTCGCGACGAGCAGTACTTC. It yields the protein CASSTRTGRDEQYF. The rearrangement links TRBV7-8 to TRBJ2-7; 7 nucleotides line up with TRBD1. Germline V gene data show CDR1 as SGHVS and CDR2 as FQNEAQ. The CDR3 extends over 14 amino acids. V lost 5 bases and J lost 5; bases outside the gene matches: 9.

The genes are TRBV28 and TRBJ1-4, with D maybe TRBD1 (5 bases). Germline lookup yields CDR1 MDHEN and CDR2 SYDVKM. The CDR3 has 16 residues. V gave up 7 bases and J gave up 4 bases, with 19 bases separating them. This chain's CDR3 is CASNPRRQGYNEKLFF. In DNA, the CDR3 is TGTGCCAGCAATCCACGACGTCAGGGATATAATGAAAAACTGTTTTTT.

The chain is built from TRBV5-4 and TRBJ2-1; D call uncertain. Germline CDR1 SGHNT, CDR2 YYREEE (reference sequence). V was clipped by 7 bases and J by 1 base, with 15 bases between them. The CDR3 extends over 15 amino acids. In DNA form, the CDR3 reads TGTGCCAGCTCCCCCCCCGGGTGGTCCTACAATGAGCAGTTCTTC. Encoded protein: CASSPPGWSYNEQFF.

This clone appeared a few times. The chain is built from TRBV10-1 and TRBJ2-7; perhaps TRBD2 as D (5 bases). Trimming removed 0 bases at V and 6 bases at J, with 12 bases between. In germline, CDR1 is WNHNN, CDR2 SYGVQD (reference sequence). The length of the CDR3 is 14 residues. This chain's CDR3 is CASSESTGIIEQYF. The CDR3 coding sequence is TGCGCCAGCAGTGAGTCGACGGGGATTATCGAGCAGTACTTC.

This clone was counted between two and nine times. The genes are TRBV27 and TRBJ1-1, with a tentative D call TRBD1 (5 bases). Trimming shortened V by 2 bases and J by 1 base, and 8 bases separated the two germline ends. Germline assignment: CDR1 MNHEY and CDR2 SMNVEV (reference sequence). The CDR3 covers 14 residues. The CDR3 loop is CASSLVDTNTEAFF. The CDR3 nucleotides read TGTGCCAGCAGTTTAGTGGACACGAACACTGAAGCTTTCTTT.

J is TRBJ2-7 and V is TRBV5-1, with D tentatively TRBD1 (7 bases). Germline lookup yields CDR1 SGHRS and CDR2 YFSETQ. CDR3 length equals 19 residues. The V gene lost 0 bases and the J gene lost 3 bases, with 25 bases spanning the gap. CDR3 sequence: CASSLGSGSGGFQDYEQYF. The CDR3, as DNA: TGCGCCAGCAGCTTGGGCAGCGGGTCAGGGGGGTTTCAAGACTACGAGCAGTACTTC.

The chain combines TRBV19 with TRBJ2-1; TRBD2 matches at 8 bases. V was clipped by 3 bases and J by 0 bases; unmatched bases: 16. Looked up from germline, CDR1 is LNHDA and CDR2 is SQIVND (reference sequence). This CDR3 has 20 amino acids. In nucleotides, the CDR3 is TGTGCCAGTAGTATGGTACTAGCGGCTGAAGGCCCCAGCTCCTACAATGAGCAGTTCTTC. It yields the protein CASSMVLAAEGPSSYNEQFF.